Listed below are T cell receptor beta chains from one sample, sequenced in a study of identical twins. TCRdb itself ran the 5' RACE reads through MiXCR, one entry per CDR3 protein. The sample shows roughly 750,000 distinct CDR3 sequences, around 21% of them seen only once. The sample also formed part of further work on T cells expressing NK-cell markers.

Sequencing was performed on PBMCs. The origin of the receptors is a woman younger than 30 in good health. The CDR3 runs from the conserved cysteine through the conserved F or W. The D gene is left open where the match is weak. The listing skips clone size in some rows; elsewhere it reads once, few, many or a size class.

V gene,J gene,clone size,D gene,CDR3 protein,CDR3 DNA
TRBV7-9,TRBJ2-7,few,TRBD1,CASSPRQGGAYEQYF,TGTGCCAGCAGCCCGAGACAGGGGGGAGCCTACGAGCAGTACTTC
TRBV20-1,TRBJ2-5,.,.,CSARGAGTQYF,TGCAGTGCTAGGGGGGCGGGGACCCAGTACTTC
TRBV5-1,TRBJ2-5,.,.,CASGQGERETQYF,TGCGCCAGCGGGCAGGGAGAGAGGGAGACCCAGTACTTC
TRBV7-9,TRBJ2-1,.,TRBD2,CASRDGSGGYNEQFF,TGTGCCAGCAGGGACGGTAGCGGGGGTTACAATGAGCAGTTCTTC
TRBV6-5,TRBJ2-1,.,.,CASSYSLAADNEQFF,TGTGCCAGCAGTTACTCTCTTGCAGCGGACAATGAGCAGTTCTTC
TRBV6-2/TRBV6-3,TRBJ2-5,.,.,CASSLTALRETQYF,TGTGCCAGCAGTCTGACGGCTCTGCGGGAGACCCAGTACTTC
TRBV10-3,TRBJ1-1,many,.,CAIRGTEAFF,TGTGCCATCAGGGGGACTGAAGCTTTCTTT
TRBV29-1,TRBJ2-1,many,.,CSVRDGYNEQFF,TGCAGCGTTCGTGACGGTTACAATGAGCAGTTCTTC
TRBV2,TRBJ2-1,once,.,CASGGFSYNEQFF,TGTGCCAGCGGGGGCTTCTCCTACAATGAGCAGTTCTTC
TRBV11-3,TRBJ2-1,.,.,CASSPRETAYNEQFF,TGTGCCAGCAGCCCAAGGGAGACCGCGTACAATGAGCAGTTCTTC
TRBV20-1,TRBJ2-2,few,TRBD2,CSASLSGVNTGELFF,TGCAGTGCTAGTCTTAGCGGGGTGAACACCGGGGAGCTGTTTTTT
TRBV20-1,TRBJ2-1,few,TRBD2,CSARDVETSGVDEQFF,TGCAGTGCTAGAGATGTGGAGACTAGCGGGGTGGATGAGCAGTTCTTC
TRBV20-1,TRBJ1-1,few,.,CSAPVSTAEAFF,TGCAGTGCTCCCGTGAGCACAGCTGAAGCTTTCTTT
TRBV5-1,TRBJ2-1,.,.,CASNSGADNEQFF,TGCGCCAGCAATTCAGGGGCGGACAATGAGCAGTTCTTC
TRBV6-2/TRBV6-3,TRBJ2-6,few,.,CASSQNPGGANVLTF,TGTGCCAGCAGTCAGAACCCCGGCGGGGCCAACGTCCTGACTTTC
TRBV6-1,TRBJ1-2,few,.,CASSTPGPNYGYTF,TGTGCCAGCAGCACCCCAGGCCCCAACTATGGCTACACCTTC
TRBV7-2,TRBJ2-7,.,.,CASSPRISPTYEQYF,TGTGCCAGCAGCCCTCGCATCTCCCCAACCTACGAGCAGTACTTC
TRBV12-3/TRBV12-4,TRBJ2-3,many,.,CASSTDSYTDTQYF,TGTGCCAGCAGTACGGACAGCTACACAGATACGCAGTATTTT
TRBV6-1,TRBJ2-1,many,.,CASRDGGSYNEQFF,TGTGCCAGCAGGGACGGAGGCTCCTACAATGAGCAGTTCTTC
TRBV20-1,TRBJ2-7,few,.,CSARDGRGISYEQYF,TGCAGTGCTAGAGATGGGCGGGGAATCTCCTACGAGCAGTACTTC